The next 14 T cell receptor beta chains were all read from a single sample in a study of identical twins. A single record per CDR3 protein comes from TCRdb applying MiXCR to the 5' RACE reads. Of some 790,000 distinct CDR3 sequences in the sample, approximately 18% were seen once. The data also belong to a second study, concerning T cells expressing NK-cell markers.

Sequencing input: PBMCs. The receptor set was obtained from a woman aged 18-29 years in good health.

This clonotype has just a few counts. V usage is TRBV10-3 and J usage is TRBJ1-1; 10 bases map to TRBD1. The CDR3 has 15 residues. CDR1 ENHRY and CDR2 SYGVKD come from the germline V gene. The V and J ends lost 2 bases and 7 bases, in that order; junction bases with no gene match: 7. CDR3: CAISETGTGEGEAFF. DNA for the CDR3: TGTGCCATCAGTGAGACAGGGACAGGGGAGGGTGAAGCTTTCTTT.

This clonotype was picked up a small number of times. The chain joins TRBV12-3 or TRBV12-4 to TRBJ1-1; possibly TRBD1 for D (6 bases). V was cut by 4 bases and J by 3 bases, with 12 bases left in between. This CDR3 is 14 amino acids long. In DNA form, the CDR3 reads TGTGCCAGCAGTTCTACAGGGAGGCACACTGAAGCTTTCTTT. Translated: CASSSTGRHTEAFF.

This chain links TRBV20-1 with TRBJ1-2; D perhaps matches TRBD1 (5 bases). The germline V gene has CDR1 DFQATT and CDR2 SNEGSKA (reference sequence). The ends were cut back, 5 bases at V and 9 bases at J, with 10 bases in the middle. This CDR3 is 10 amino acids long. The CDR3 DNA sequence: TGCAGTGCTGGAACAGGACGCTACACCTTC. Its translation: CSAGTGRYTF.

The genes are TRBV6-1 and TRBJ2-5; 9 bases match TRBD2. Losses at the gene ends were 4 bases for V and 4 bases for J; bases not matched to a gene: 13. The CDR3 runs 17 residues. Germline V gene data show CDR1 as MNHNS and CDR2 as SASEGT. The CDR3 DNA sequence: TGTGCCAGCAGTGGAACGGGACTAGCTTTATTTCGAGAGACCCAGTACTTC. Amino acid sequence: CASSGTGLALFRETQYF.

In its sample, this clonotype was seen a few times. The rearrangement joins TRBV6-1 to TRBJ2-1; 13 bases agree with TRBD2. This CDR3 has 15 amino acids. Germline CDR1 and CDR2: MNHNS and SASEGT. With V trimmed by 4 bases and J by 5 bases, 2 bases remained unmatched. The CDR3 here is CASSGGTSGNNEQFF. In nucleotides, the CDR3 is TGTGCCAGCAGTGGGGGGACTAGCGGGAACAATGAGCAGTTCTTC.

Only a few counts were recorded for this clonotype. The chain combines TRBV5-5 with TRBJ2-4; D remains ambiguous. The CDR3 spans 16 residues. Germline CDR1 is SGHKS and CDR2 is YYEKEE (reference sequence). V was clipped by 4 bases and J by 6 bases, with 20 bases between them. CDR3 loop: CASSGWHPRMGNIQYF. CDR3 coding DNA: TGTGCCAGCAGCGGGTGGCACCCCAGAATGGGAAACATTCAGTACTTC.

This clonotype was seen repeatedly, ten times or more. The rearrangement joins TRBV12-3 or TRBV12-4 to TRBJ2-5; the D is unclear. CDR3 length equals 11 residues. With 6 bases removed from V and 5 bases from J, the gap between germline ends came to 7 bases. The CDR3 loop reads CASSVGETQYF. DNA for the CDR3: TGTGCCAGCAGCGTGGGGGAGACCCAGTACTTC.

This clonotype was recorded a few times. The CDR3 coding sequence is TGTGCCAGCAGTGGGACCGCAGGGACGCAGTATTTT. Amino acids: CASSGTAGTQYF. The chain has TRBV6-5 and TRBJ2-3; either TRBD1 or TRBD2 may fit D (5 bases each). CDR1 and CDR2 from the germline V gene are MNHEY and SVGAGI. The V gene lost 5 bases and the J gene lost 9 bases, with 12 bases spanning the gap. The CDR3 has 12 amino acids.

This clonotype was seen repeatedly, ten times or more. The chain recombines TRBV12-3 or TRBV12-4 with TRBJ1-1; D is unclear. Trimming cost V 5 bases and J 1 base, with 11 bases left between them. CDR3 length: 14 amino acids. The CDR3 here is CASSPLQANTEAFF. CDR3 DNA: TGTGCCAGCAGTCCCCTCCAGGCGAACACTGAAGCTTTCTTT.

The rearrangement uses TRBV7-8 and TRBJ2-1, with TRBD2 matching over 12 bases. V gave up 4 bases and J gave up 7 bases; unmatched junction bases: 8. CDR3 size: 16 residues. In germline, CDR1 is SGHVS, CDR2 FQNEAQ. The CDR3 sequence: CASSSRLAGGVNEQFF. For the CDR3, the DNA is TGTGCCAGCAGCTCCCGCCTAGCGGGGGGGGTTAATGAGCAGTTCTTC.

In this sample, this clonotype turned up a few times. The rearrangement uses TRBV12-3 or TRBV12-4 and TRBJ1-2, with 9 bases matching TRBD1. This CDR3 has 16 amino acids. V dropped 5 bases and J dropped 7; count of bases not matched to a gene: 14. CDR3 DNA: TGTGCCAGCAGTATGCGGGACAGGGCCTTCCGGGTTGGCTACACCTTC. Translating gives CASSMRDRAFRVGYTF.

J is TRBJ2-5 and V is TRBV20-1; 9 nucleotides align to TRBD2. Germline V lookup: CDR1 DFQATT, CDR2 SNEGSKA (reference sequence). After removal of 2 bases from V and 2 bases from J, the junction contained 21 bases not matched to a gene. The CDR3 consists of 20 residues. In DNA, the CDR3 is TGCAGTGCTAGATCTGAAATGGGGTTAGCGGGAGCGTCGGGGCAAGAGACCCAGTACTTC. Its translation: CSARSEMGLAGASGQETQYF.

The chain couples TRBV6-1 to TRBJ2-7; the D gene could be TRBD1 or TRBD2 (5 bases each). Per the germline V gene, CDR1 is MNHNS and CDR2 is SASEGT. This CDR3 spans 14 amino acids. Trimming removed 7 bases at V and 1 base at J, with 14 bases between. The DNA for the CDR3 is TGTGCCAGCACTCGGCAGGGACCTTCCTACGAGCAGTACTTC. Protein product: CASTRQGPSYEQYF.

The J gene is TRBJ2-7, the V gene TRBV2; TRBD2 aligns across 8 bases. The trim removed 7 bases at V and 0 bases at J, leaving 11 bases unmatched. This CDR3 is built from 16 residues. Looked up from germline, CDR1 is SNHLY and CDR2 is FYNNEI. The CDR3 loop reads CASIPGGGLSSYEQYF. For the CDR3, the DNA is TGTGCCAGCATCCCGGGGGGGGGTCTAAGCTCCTACGAGCAGTACTTC.